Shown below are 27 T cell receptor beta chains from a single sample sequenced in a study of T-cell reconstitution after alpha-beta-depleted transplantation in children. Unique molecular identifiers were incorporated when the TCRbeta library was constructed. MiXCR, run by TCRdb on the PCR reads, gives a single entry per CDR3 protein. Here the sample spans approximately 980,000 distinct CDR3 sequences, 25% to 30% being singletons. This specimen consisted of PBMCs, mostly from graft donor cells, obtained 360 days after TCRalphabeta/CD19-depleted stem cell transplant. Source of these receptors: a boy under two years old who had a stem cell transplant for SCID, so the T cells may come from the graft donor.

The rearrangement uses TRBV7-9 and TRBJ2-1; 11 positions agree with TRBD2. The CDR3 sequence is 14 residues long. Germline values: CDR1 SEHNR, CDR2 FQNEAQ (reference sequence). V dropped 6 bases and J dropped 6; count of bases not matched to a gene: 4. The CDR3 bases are TGTGCCAGCAGATTTGGGACTAGCGGCAATGAGCAGTTCTTC. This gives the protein CASRFGTSGNEQFF.

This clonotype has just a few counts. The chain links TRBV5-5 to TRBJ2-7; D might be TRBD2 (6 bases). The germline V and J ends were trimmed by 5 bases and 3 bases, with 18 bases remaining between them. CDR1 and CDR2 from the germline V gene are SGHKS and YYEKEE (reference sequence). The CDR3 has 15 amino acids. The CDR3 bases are TGTGCCAGCAGTTCGGAGGGTAGATTAAACTACGAGCAGTACTTC. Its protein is CASSSEGRLNYEQYF.

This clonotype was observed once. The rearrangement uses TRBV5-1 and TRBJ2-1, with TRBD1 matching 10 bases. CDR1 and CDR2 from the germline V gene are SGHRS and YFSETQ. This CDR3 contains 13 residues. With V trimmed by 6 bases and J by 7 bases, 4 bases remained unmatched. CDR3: CASIGQGENEQFF. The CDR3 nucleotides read TGCGCCAGCATCGGACAGGGGGAAAATGAGCAGTTCTTC.

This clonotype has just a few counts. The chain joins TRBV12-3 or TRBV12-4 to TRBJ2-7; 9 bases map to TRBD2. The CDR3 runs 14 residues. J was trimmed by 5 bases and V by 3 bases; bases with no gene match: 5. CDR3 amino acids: CASSFRTSVNEQYF. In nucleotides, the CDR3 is TGTGCCAGCAGTTTCCGGACTAGCGTTAACGAGCAGTACTTC.

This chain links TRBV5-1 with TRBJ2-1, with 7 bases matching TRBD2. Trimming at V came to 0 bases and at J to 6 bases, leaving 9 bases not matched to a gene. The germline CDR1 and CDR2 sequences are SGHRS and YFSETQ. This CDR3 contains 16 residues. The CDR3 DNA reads TGCGCCAGCAGCTTGGTATCGGGGGGAAACACCAATGAGCAGTTCTTC. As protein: CASSLVSGGNTNEQFF.

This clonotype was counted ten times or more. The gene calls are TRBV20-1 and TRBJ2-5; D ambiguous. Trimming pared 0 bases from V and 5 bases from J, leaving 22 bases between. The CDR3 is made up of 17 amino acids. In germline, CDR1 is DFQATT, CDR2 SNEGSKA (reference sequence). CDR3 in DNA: TGCAGTGCTAGAGATTTAGGTTACGGGCAGTATAGGGAGACCCAGTACTTC. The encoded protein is CSARDLGYGQYRETQYF.

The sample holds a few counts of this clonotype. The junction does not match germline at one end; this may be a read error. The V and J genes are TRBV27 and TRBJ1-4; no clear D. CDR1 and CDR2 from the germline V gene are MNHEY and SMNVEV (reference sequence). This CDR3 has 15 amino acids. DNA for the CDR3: TGTGCCAGCAGTTCCGACGGGCCAACTGATGAAAAACTGTTTTTT. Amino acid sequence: CASSSDGPTDEKLFF.

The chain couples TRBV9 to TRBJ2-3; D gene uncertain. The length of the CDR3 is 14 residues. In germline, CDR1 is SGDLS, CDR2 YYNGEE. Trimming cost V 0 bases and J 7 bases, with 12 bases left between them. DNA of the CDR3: TGTGCCAGCAGCGTAGAGGCTCGCAGCAATACGCAGTATTTT. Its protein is CASSVEARSNTQYF.

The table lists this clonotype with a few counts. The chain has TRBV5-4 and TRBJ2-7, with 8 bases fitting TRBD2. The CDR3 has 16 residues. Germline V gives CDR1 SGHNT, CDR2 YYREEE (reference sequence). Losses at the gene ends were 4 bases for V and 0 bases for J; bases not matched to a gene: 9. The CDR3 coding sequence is TGTGCCAGCAGCAAGAGCGGGGGAAAAAGCTCCTACGAGCAGTACTTC. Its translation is CASSKSGGKSSYEQYF.

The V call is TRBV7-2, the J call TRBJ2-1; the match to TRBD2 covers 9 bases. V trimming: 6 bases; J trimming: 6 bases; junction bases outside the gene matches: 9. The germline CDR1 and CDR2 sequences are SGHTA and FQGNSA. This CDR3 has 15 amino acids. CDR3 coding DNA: TGTGCCAGCAGAAGGCCTGCGGGGGGGGCCAATGAGCAGTTCTTC. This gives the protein CASRRPAGGANEQFF.

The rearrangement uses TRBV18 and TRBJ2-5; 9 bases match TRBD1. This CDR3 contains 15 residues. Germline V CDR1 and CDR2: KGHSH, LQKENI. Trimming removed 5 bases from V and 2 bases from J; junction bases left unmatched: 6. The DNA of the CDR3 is TGTGCCAGCTCAGCCCCCGGGACAGGGCAAGAGACCCAGTACTTC. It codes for CASSAPGTGQETQYF.

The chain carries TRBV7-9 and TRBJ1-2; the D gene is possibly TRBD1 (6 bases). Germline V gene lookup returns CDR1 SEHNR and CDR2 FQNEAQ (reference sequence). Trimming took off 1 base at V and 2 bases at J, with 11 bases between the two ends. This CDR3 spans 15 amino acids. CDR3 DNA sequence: TGTGCCAGCAGCTTAGAGACAGGCCGGAACTATGGCTACACCTTC. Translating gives CASSLETGRNYGYTF.

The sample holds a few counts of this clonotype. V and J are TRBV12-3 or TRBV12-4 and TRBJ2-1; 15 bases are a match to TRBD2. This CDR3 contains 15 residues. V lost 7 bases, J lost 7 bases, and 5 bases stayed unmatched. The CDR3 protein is CASNTGTSGGNEQFF. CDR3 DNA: TGTGCCAGCAATACCGGGACTAGCGGGGGGAATGAGCAGTTCTTC.

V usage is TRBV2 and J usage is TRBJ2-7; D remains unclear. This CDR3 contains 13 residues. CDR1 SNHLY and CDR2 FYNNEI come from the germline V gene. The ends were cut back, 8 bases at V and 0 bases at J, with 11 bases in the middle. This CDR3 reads CASGEQSSYEQYF. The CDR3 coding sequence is TGTGCCAGCGGGGAACAGAGCTCCTACGAGCAGTACTTC.

CDR3 nucleotides: TGTGCCAGCAGCCCGACCGGGACAGGGATCACAGATACGCAGTATTTT. Translating gives CASSPTGTGITDTQYF. The J gene is TRBJ2-3, the V gene TRBV7-8; 9 bases map to TRBD1. Per the germline V gene, CDR1 is SGHVS and CDR2 is FQNEAQ. With V trimmed by 5 bases and J by 2 bases, 8 bases remained unmatched. The CDR3 spans 16 residues.

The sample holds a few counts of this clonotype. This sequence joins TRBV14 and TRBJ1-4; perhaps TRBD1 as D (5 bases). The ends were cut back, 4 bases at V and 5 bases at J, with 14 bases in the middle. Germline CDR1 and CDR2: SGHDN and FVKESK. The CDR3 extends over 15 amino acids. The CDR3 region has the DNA TGTGCCAGCAGCCGCCTGGGGACTGTGAATGAAAAACTGTTTTTT. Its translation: CASSRLGTVNEKLFF.

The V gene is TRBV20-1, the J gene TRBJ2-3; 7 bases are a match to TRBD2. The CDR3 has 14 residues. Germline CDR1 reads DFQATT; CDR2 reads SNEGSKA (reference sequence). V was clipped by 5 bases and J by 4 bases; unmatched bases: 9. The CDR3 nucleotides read TGCAGTGCTGGAGGACTAGTCAACTCAGATACGCAGTATTTT. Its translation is CSAGGLVNSDTQYF.

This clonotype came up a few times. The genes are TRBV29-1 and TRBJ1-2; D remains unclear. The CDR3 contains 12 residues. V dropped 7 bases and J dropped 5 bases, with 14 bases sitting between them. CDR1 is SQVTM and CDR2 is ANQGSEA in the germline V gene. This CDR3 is CSAFSAGYGYTF. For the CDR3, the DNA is TGCAGCGCTTTCAGTGCTGGGTATGGCTACACCTTC. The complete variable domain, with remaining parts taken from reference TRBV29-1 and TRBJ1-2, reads SAVISQKPSRDICQRGTSLTIQCQVDSQVTMMFWYRQQPGQSLTLIATANQGSEATYESGFVIDKFPISRPNLTFSTLTVSNMSPEDSSIYLCSAFSAGYGYTFGSGTRLTVV.

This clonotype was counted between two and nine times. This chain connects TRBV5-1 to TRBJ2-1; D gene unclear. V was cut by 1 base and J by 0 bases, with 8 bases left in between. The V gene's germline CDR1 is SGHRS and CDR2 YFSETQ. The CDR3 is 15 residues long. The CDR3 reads CASSLYKSSYNEQFF. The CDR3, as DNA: TGCGCCAGCAGCTTGTATAAGAGCTCCTACAATGAGCAGTTCTTC. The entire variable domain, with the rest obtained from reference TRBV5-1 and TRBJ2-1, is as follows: KAGVTQTPRYLIKTRGQQVTLSCSPISGHRSVSWYQQTPGQGLQFLFEYFSETQRNKGNFPGRFSGRQFSNSRSEMNVSTLELGDSALYLCASSLYKSSYNEQFFGPGTRLTVL.

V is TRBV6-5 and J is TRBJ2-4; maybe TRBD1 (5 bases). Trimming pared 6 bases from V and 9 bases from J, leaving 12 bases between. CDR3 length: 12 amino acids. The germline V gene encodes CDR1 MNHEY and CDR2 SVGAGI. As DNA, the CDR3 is TGTGCCAGCAGGGATACACAGGCCATTCAGTACTTC. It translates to CASRDTQAIQYF.

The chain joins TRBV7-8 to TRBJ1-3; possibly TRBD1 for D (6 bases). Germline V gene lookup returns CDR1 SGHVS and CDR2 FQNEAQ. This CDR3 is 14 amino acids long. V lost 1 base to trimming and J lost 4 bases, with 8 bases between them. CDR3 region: CASSLGTAGNTIYF. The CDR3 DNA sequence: TGTGCCAGCAGCTTAGGGACAGCAGGAAACACCATATATTTT.

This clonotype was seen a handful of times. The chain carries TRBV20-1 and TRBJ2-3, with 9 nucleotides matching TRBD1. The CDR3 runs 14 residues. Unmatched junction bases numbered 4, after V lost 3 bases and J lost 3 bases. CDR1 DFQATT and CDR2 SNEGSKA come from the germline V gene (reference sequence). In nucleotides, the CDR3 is TGCAGTGCTAGCCACGGACAGGGGACAGATACGCAGTATTTT. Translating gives CSASHGQGTDTQYF.

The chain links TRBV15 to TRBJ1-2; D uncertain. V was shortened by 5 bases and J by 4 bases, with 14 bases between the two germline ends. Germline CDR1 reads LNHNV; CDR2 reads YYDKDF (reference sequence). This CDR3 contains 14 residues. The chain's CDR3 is CATSRRRESYGYTF. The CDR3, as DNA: TGTGCCACCAGCCGGAGGAGGGAATCCTATGGCTACACCTTC.

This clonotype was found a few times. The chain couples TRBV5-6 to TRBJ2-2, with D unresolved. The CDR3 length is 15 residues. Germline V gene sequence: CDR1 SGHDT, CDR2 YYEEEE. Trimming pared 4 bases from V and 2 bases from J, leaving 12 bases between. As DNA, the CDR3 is TGTGCCAGCAGCCCCCGGTGGGCCAACACCGGGGAGCTGTTTTTT. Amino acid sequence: CASSPRWANTGELFF.

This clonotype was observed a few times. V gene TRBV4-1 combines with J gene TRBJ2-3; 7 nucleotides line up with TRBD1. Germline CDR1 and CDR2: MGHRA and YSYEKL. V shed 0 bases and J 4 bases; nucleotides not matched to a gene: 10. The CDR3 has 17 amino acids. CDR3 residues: CASSQDLTGWGPDTQYF. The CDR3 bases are TGCGCCAGCAGCCAAGACTTGACAGGGTGGGGTCCAGATACGCAGTATTTT.

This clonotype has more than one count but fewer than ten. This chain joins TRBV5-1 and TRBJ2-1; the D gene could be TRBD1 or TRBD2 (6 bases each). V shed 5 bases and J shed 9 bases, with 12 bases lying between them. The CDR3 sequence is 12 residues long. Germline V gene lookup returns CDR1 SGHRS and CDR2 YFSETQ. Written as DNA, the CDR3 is TGCGCCAGCAGTCCGGGGGCGGCTGAGCAGTTCTTC. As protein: CASSPGAAEQFF.

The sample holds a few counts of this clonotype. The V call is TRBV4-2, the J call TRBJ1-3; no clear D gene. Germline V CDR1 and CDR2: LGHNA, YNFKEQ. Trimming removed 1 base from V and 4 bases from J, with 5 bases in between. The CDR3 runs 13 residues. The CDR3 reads CASSQVGGNTIYF. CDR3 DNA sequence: TGTGCCAGCAGCCAAGTAGGCGGAAACACCATATATTTT.